This T cell receptor beta chain stems from a study of blood T cell repertoires in COVID-19. Study summary: The samples span acute and convalescent COVID-19 from the United States, Italy and Spain.

Only in-frame clones appear in the TCRdb table, and some are missing; sequencing was by immunoSEQ multiplex PCR. Altogether about 73,000 clones are present, roughly 80% being singletons, with the ten largest covering under 3%. CDR3 length: 15 residues. The germline CDR1 and CDR2 sequences are MDHEN and SYDVKM. J was trimmed by 6 bases and V by 7 bases; bases with no gene match: 9. This sequence joins TRBV28 and TRBJ2-3; 11 positions agree with TRBD2. Material: peripheral blood. This TCR derives from an older man with COVID-19, enrolled during active disease. CDR3 region: CASMGSSGRIDTQYF. The CDR3 DNA reads as TGTGCCAGCATGGGGTCTAGCGGGAGGATTGATACGCAGTATTTT.